This T cell receptor beta chain was documented in a study of blood T cell repertoires in COVID-19. Study details: Samples came from the United States, Italy and Spain, spanning acute and convalescent COVID-19. The cDNA or gDNA used as material had been derived from T cells, B-cell-depleted T cells, or PBMCs.

Germline CDR1 reads KGHSH; CDR2 reads LQKENI. Trimming cost V 3 bases and J 2 bases, with 8 bases left between them. CDR3 length: 14 amino acids. Authors' methods: Estimation of nucleated cell counts was performed using reference gene primer amplification. Measured with immunoSEQ multiplex PCR; TCRdb has only the in-frame clones, and not every one. The V and J calls and clone size come from that table; D and trimming were worked out from the DNA. The sample records 100,000 to 150,000 clones, approximately 88% being singletons. The receptor was derived from a middle-aged man with acute or convalescent COVID-19. The sample comprised peripheral blood. The chain carries TRBV18 and TRBJ1-5; D is unresolved. CDR3 sequence reads: CASSPVTGNQPQHF. The CDR3 DNA sequence: TGTGCCAGCTCACCGGTCACGGGCAATCAGCCCCAGCATTTT.